This passage covers 8 T cell receptor beta chains from one sample sequenced in a study of T cell changes during pregnancy in multiple sclerosis. TCRdb keeps only in-frame clones here, not all; method: immunoSEQ multiplex PCR. Here the sample spans tens of thousands of clones, roughly nine tenths being singletons. Sequencing was performed on CD8+ T cells from peripheral blood mononuclear cells, taken before pregnancy. The receptors derive from a female donor with multiple sclerosis, enrolled in a pregnancy study.

This clone was recorded once. This rearrangement joins TRBV6-6 to TRBJ2-7; 7 nucleotides match TRBD1. The CDR3 is 16 residues long. In germline, CDR1 is MNHNY, CDR2 SVGAGI (reference sequence). The V gene end was trimmed by 7 bases and the J gene end by 5 bases; junction bases not matched to a gene: 17. CDR3 DNA: TGTGCCAGCATCCACACGGGCAGGGGGTGGCGGGACGAGCAGTACTTC. This codes for CASIHTGRGWRDEQYF.

The gene calls are TRBV9 and TRBJ2-7, with D maybe TRBD1 (6 bases). This CDR3 comprises 14 residues. Germline V gives CDR1 SGDLS, CDR2 YYNGEE. The germline V and J ends were trimmed by 0 bases and 3 bases, with 10 bases remaining between them. The CDR3 coding sequence is TGTGCCAGCAGCGTAGAGCCAGGGGACTACGAGCAGTACTTC. This gives the protein CASSVEPGDYEQYF.

The chain uses TRBV27 and TRBJ2-7, with D tentatively TRBD1 (5 bases). V was cut by 8 bases and J by 12 bases, with 17 bases left in between. Germline-derived CDR1 and CDR2 are MNHEY and SMNVEV (reference sequence). The CDR3 consists of 11 residues. The CDR3 here is CASWSGISAYF. In nucleotides, the CDR3 is TGTGCCAGCTGGTCAGGGATTTCGGCGTACTTC.

The chain carries TRBV4-1 and TRBJ1-3; 9 bases line up with TRBD1. Germline V gene sequence: CDR1 MGHRA, CDR2 YSYEKL. V was pared by 0 bases and J by 0 bases, with 3 bases of the junction left unmatched. This CDR3 has 17 residues. This CDR3 is CASSQEGTGSSGNTIYF. Here the CDR3 DNA reads TGCGCCAGCAGCCAAGAAGGGACAGGGAGCTCTGGAAACACCATATATTTT.

This chain uses TRBV19 with TRBJ1-1; possibly TRBD1 for D (5 bases). The CDR3 is 13 amino acids. Germline assignment: CDR1 LNHDA and CDR2 SQIVND (reference sequence). The V gene lost 3 bases and the J gene lost 4 bases, with 9 bases spanning the gap. CDR3 coding DNA: TGTGCCAGTAGTATCGGTAGGGGCACTGAAGCTTTCTTT. Translating gives CASSIGRGTEAFF.

The rearrangement uses TRBV6-1 and TRBJ2-1; D is perhaps TRBD1 (6 bases). CDR1 and CDR2 from the germline V gene are MNHNS and SASEGT. The CDR3 has 15 amino acids. The V gene lost 5 bases and the J gene lost 0 bases, with 11 bases spanning the gap. CDR3 nucleotide sequence: TGTGCCAGCAGTCCCCGGGACACCTCCTACAATGAGCAGTTCTTC. Its protein product is CASSPRDTSYNEQFF.

This chain uses TRBV7-9 with TRBJ1-2; no reliable D call. Germline CDR1 and CDR2: SEHNR and FQNEAQ (reference sequence). This CDR3 region has 15 residues. Trimming left V 3 bases short and J 5 bases short, with 16 bases between. In nucleotides, the CDR3 is TGTGCCAGCAGCTTCTCCGAGGGTTTAGTATATGGCTACACCTTC. Its translation: CASSFSEGLVYGYTF.

The rearrangement uses TRBV9 and TRBJ1-1, with 7 bases identical to TRBD1. Germline CDR1 reads SGDLS; CDR2 reads YYNGEE. The CDR3 consists of 15 residues. V shed 0 bases and J 7 bases; nucleotides not matched to a gene: 9. This CDR3 reads CASSVDTTGLSEAFF. For the CDR3, the DNA is TGTGCCAGCAGCGTAGACACGACAGGGCTTAGTGAAGCTTTCTTT.